What follows are 10 T cell receptor beta chains derived from one specimen sequenced in a study of T cell responses to AZD1222 COVID-19 vaccine. TCRdb keeps only in-frame clones here, not all; method: immunoSEQ multiplex PCR. The sample records 100,000 or so clones, about 83% being singletons. The sample was peripheral blood, taken on day 0 of AZD1222 vaccination. These receptor sequences come from an adult in good health.

CDR3 DNA sequence: TGTGCCAGCAGCTTAGAGGTGCTGGGGGGCCGCTATGGCTACACCTTC. This encodes CASSLEVLGGRYGYTF. V gene TRBV7-2 combines with J gene TRBJ1-2, with D possibly matching TRBD1 (6 bases). Germline V gives CDR1 SGHTA, CDR2 FQGNSA. CDR3 length: 16 residues. V was shortened by 1 base and J by 4 bases, with 16 bases between the two germline ends.

The rearrangement uses TRBV20-1 and TRBJ1-1; no reliable D call. V was cut by 3 bases and J by 5 bases, with 13 bases left in between. Germline lookup yields CDR1 DFQATT and CDR2 SNEGSKA (reference sequence). The CDR3 consists of 13 residues. CDR3 residues: CSASPDGWTEAFF. Written as DNA, the CDR3 is TGCAGTGCTAGTCCCGACGGATGGACTGAAGCTTTCTTT.

The rearrangement uses TRBV5-1 and TRBJ1-1; 7 positions match TRBD1. The V segment lost 3 bases and the J segment 5 bases; nucleotides outside the gene matches: 4. This CDR3 has 13 amino acids. The germline CDR1 and CDR2 sequences are SGHRS and YFSETQ. CDR3 coding DNA: TGCGCCAGCAGCTACGGGGACAGAACTGAAGCTTTCTTT. It codes for CASSYGDRTEAFF.

This clone was observed a handful of times. V is TRBV11-2 and J is TRBJ2-3; the D gene is possibly TRBD2 (6 bases). CDR3 length: 18 amino acids. Germline V gene data show CDR1 as SGHAT and CDR2 as FQNNGV. V was clipped by 1 base and J by 0 bases, with 17 bases between them. In DNA, the CDR3 is TGTGCCAGCAGCTTAGCTGGGAGGCTGACTTTGAGCACAGATACGCAGTATTTT. Amino acid sequence: CASSLAGRLTLSTDTQYF.

In its sample, this clone was seen once. The chain joins TRBV18 to TRBJ2-3, with 13 bases matching TRBD2. The CDR3 has 15 amino acids. Germline values: CDR1 KGHSH, CDR2 LQKENI. V trimming: 5 bases; J trimming: 6 bases; junction bases outside the gene matches: 5. The CDR3 protein is CASSRLAGGRDTQYF. In DNA, the CDR3 is TGTGCCAGCTCAAGACTAGCGGGGGGCCGGGATACGCAGTATTTT.

CDR3 protein: CSASLRSGTDTQYF. The CDR3 coding sequence is TGCAGTGCTAGTTTGCGTTCGGGCACAGATACGCAGTATTTT. The rearrangement uses TRBV20-1 and TRBJ2-3; D gene uncertain. The V and J ends lost 3 bases and 1 base respectively, with 11 bases between them. The CDR3 spans 14 residues. Germline lookup yields CDR1 DFQATT and CDR2 SNEGSKA (reference sequence).

The chain has TRBV15 and TRBJ2-5; a weak D match, TRBD1 (6 bases). Germline CDR1 LNHNV, CDR2 YYDKDF (reference sequence). The ends were cut back, 3 bases at V and 2 bases at J, with 13 bases in the middle. The CDR3 consists of 15 residues. The CDR3 is CATSSPDRSQETQYF. In nucleotides, the CDR3 is TGTGCCACCAGCAGCCCAGACAGGTCACAAGAGACCCAGTACTTC.

The V gene is TRBV7-9, the J gene TRBJ2-7; no firm D call. The CDR3 is 13 residues long. CDR1 and CDR2 (germline): SEHNR, FQNEAQ (reference sequence). V lost 0 bases to trimming and J lost 5 bases, with 8 bases between them. CDR3 DNA: TGTGCCAGCAGCTTAGCCCCTTCGGACGAGCAGTACTTC. It translates to CASSLAPSDEQYF.

The chain uses TRBV28 and TRBJ2-7; D is perhaps TRBD1 (6 bases). Trimming took 5 bases from V and 1 from J, leaving 24 bases between them. Germline V lookup: CDR1 MDHEN, CDR2 SYDVKM. The CDR3 has 18 residues. CDR3 loop: CASSAHYQGTKISYEQYF. The CDR3 coding sequence is TGTGCCAGCAGTGCCCACTATCAAGGGACAAAGATTTCCTACGAGCAGTACTTC.

J is TRBJ2-5 and V is TRBV9, with 11 bases that match TRBD2. Germline lookup yields CDR1 SGDLS and CDR2 YYNGEE. J lost 5 bases, V lost 4 bases, and 10 bases had no gene match. This CDR3 comprises 16 residues. The chain's CDR3 is CASSPFSSGGWETQYF. The CDR3, as DNA: TGTGCCAGCAGCCCTTTTTCTAGCGGGGGGTGGGAGACCCAGTACTTC.